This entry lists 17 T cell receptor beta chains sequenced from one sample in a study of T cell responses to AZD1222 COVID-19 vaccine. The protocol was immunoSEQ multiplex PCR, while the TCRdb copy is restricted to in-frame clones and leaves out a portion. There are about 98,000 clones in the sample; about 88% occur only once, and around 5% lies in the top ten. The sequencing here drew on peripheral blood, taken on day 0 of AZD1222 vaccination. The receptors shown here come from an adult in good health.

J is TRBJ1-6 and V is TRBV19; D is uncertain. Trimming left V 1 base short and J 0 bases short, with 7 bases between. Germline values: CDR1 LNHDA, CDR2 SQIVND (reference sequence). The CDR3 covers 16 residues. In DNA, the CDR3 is TGTGCCAGTAGTATAGGCAGAAGCTCCTATAATTCACCCCTCCACTTT. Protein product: CASSIGRSSYNSPLHF.

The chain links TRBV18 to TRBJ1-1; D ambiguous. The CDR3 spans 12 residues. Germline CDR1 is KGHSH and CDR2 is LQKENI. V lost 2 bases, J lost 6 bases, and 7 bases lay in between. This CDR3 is CASSPRDSEAFF. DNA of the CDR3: TGTGCCAGCTCACCAAGGGATTCTGAAGCTTTCTTT.

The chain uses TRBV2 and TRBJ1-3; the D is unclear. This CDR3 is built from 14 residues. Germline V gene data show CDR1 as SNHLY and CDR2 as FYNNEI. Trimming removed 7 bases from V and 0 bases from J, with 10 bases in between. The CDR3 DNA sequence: TGTGCCAGCAATTGGGAGATCTCTGGAAACACCATATATTTT. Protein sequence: CASNWEISGNTIYF.

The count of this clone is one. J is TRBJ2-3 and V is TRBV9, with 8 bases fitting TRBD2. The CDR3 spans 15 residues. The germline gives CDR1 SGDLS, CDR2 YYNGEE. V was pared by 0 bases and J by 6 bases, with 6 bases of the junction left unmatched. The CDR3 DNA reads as TGTGCCAGCAGCGTAGACCCGGGGGGGCAGGATACGCAGTATTTT. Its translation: CASSVDPGGQDTQYF.

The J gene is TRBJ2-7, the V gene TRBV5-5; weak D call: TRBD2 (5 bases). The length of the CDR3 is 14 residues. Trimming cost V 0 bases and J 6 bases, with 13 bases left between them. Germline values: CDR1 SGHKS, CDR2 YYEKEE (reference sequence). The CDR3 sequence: CASSLVPRSGEQYF. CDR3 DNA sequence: TGTGCCAGCAGCTTGGTCCCCCGGAGCGGCGAGCAGTACTTC. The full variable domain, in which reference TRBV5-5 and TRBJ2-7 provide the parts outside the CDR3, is DAGVTQSPTHLIKTRGQQVTLRCSPISGHKSVSWYQQVLGQGPQFIFQYYEKEERGRGNFPDRFSARQFPNYSSELNVNALLLGDSALYLCASSLVPRSGEQYFGPGTRLTVT.

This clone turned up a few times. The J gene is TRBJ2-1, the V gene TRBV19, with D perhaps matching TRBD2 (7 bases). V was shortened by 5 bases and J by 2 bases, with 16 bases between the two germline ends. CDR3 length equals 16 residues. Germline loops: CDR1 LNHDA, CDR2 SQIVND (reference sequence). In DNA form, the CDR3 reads TGTGCCAGTAGTCCCGTAGGGGGGGCGGCCTACAATGAGCAGTTCTTC. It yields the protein CASSPVGGAAYNEQFF.

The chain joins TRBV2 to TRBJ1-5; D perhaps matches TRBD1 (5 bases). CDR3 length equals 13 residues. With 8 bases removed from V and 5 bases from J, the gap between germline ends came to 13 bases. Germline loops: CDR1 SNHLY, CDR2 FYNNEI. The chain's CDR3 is CASALRGDQPQHF. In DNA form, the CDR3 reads TGTGCCAGCGCCCTAAGGGGTGATCAGCCCCAGCATTTT.

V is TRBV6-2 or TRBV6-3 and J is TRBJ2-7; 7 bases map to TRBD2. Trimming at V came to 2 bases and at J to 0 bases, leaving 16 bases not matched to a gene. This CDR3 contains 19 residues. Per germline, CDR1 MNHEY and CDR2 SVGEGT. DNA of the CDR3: TGTGCCAGCAGTTACCAAGCCGGGAGCGGGGTACAGAGCTCCTACGAGCAGTACTTC. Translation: CASSYQAGSGVQSSYEQYF.

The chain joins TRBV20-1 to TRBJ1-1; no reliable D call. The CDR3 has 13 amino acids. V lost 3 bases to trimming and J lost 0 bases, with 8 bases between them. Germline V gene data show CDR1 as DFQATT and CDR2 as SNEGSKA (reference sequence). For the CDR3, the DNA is TGCAGTGCTAGTCCACAACTGAACACTGAAGCTTTCTTT. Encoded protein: CSASPQLNTEAFF.

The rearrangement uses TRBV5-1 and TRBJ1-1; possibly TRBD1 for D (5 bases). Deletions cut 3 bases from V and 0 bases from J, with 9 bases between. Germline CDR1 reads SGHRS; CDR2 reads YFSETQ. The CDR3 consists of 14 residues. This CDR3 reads CASSSDTMNTEAFF. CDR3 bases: TGCGCCAGCAGCTCGGACACCATGAACACTGAAGCTTTCTTT.

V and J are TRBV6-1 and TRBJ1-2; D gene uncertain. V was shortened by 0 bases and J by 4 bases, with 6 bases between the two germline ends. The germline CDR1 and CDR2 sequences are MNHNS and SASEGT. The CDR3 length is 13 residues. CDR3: CASSEAGTYGYTF. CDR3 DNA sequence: TGTGCCAGCAGTGAAGCCGGCACCTATGGCTACACCTTC.

CDR3 bases: TGTGCCAGCAGCCGCCGTGGACAGGGTAACTATGGCTACACCTTC. Translating it yields CASSRRGQGNYGYTF. This chain uses TRBV7-2 with TRBJ1-2; the match to TRBD1 covers 8 bases. The CDR3 is made up of 15 amino acids. CDR1 is SGHTA and CDR2 is FQGNSA in the germline V gene. Trimming removed 5 bases from V and 1 base from J; junction bases left unmatched: 6.

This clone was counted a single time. In nucleotides, the CDR3 is TGTGCCAGCAGCTTGGCCACAGGGGGCGCGGGGGAGCAGTACTTC. Amino acids: CASSLATGGAGEQYF. This sequence joins TRBV5-4 and TRBJ2-7; 9 positions match TRBD1. CDR3 length: 15 amino acids. V was clipped by 0 bases and J by 7 bases; unmatched bases: 8. Germline CDR1 and CDR2: SGHNT and YYREEE (reference sequence). Variable domain in full (rest from reference TRBV5-4 and TRBJ2-7): ETGVTQSPTHLIKTRGQQVTLRCSSQSGHNTVSWYQQALGQGPQFIFQYYREEENGRGNFPPRFSGLQFPNYSSELNVNALELDDSALYLCASSLATGGAGEQYFGPGTRLTVT.

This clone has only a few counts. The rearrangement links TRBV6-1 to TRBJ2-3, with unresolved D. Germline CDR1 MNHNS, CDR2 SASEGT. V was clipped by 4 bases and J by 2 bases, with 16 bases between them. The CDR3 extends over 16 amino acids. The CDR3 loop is CASSVVEPQITDTQYF. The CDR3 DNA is TGTGCCAGCAGTGTGGTAGAGCCCCAAATCACAGATACGCAGTATTTT.

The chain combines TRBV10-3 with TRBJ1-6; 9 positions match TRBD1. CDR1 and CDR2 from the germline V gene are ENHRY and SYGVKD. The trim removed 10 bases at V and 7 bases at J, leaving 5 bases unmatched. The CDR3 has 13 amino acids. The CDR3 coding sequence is TGTGCCACCACGGGACAGGGAAATTCACCCCTCCACTTT. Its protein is CATTGQGNSPLHF.

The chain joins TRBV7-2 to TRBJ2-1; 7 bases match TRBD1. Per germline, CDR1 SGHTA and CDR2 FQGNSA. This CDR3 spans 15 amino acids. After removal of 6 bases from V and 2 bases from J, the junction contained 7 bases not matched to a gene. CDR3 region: CASSLRGTAYNEQFF. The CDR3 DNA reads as TGTGCCAGCAGTCTAAGGGGGACAGCCTACAATGAGCAGTTCTTC.

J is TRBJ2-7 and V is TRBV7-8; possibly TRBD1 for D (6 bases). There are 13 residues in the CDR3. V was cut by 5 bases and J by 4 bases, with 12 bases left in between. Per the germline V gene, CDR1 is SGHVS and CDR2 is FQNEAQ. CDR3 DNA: TGTGCCAGCAGCCTAAGACAGGAGTACGAGCAGTACTTC. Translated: CASSLRQEYEQYF.